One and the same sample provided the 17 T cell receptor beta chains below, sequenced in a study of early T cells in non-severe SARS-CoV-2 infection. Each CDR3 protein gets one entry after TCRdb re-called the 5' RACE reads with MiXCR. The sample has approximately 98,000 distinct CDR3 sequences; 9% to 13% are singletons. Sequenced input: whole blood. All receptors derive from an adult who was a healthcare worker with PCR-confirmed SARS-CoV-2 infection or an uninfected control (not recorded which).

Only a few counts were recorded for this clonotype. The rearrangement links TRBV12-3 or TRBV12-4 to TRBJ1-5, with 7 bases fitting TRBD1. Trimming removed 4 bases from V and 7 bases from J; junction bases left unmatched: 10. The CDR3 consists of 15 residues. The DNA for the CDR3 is TGTGCCAGCAGTTCGACACAGGGGACGGGCCAGCCCCAGCATTTT. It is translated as CASSSTQGTGQPQHF.

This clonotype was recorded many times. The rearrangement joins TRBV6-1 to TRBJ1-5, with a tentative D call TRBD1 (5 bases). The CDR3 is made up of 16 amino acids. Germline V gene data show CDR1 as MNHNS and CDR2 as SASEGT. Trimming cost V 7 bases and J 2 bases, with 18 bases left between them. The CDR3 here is CASTPRDSLGNQPQHF. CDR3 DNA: TGTGCCAGCACCCCCAGGGACTCTTTAGGCAATCAGCCCCAGCATTTT.

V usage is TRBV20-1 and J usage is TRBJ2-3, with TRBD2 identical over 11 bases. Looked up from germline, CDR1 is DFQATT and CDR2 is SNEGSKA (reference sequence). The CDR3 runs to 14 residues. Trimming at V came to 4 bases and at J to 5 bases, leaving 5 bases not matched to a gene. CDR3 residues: CSAKTSGKVDTQYF. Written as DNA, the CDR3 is TGCAGTGCTAAGACTAGCGGGAAAGTAGATACGCAGTATTTT.

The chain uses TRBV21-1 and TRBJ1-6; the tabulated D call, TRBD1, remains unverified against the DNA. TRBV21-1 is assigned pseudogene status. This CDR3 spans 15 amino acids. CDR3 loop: CARGGISSYNSPLHF. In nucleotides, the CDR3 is TGTGCCAGGGGGGGGATTAGCTCCTATAATTCACCCCTCCACTTT.

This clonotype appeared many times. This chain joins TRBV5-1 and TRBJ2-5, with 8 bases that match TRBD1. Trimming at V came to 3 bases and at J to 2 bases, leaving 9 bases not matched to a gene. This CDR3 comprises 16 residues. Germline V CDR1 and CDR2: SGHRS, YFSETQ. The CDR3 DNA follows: TGCGCCAGCAGCTACCCCGGGACAGGAAATCAAGAGACCCAGTACTTC. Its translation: CASSYPGTGNQETQYF.

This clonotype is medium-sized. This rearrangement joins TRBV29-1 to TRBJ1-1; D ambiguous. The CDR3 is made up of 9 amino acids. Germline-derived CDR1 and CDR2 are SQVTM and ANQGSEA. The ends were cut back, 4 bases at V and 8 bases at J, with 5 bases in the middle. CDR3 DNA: TGCAGCGTTGGAGAAGAAGCTTTCTTT. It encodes CSVGEEAFF.

Here the CDR3 reads CASSLAGREDTEAFF. CDR3 DNA: TGTGCCAGCAGCTTAGCCGGCAGGGAGGACACTGAAGCTTTCTTT. The chain employs TRBV7-9 and TRBJ1-1; a possible D gene is TRBD1 (5 bases). The germline V and J ends were trimmed by 0 bases and 3 bases, with 11 bases remaining between them. The CDR3 is made up of 15 amino acids. The germline V gene encodes CDR1 SEHNR and CDR2 FQNEAQ (reference sequence).

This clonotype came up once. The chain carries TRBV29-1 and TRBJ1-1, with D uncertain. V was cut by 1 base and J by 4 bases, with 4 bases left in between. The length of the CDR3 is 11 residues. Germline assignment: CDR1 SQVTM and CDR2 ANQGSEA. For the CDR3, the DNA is TGCAGCGTTGAAGGAAGCACTGAAGCTTTCTTT. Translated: CSVEGSTEAFF.

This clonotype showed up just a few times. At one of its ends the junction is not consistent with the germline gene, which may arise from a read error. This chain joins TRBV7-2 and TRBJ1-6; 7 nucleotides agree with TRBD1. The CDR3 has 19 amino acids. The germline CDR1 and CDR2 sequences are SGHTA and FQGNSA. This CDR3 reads CASRPSRDRSYKTYSPPHF. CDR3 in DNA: TGTGCCAGCAGGCCTTCCCGGGACAGAAGCTATAAAACCTATTCACCCCCCCACTTT.

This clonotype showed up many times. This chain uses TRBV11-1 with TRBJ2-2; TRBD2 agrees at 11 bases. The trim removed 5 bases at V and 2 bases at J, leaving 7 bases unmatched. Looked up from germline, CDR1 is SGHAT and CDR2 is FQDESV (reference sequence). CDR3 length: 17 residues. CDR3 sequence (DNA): TGTGCCAGCAGCGGACACGGGACTAGCGGTAACACCGGGGAGCTGTTTTTT. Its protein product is CASSGHGTSGNTGELFF. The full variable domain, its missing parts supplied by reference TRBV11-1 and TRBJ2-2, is EAEVAQSPRYKITEKSQAVAFWCDPISGHATLYWYRQILGQGPELLVQFQDESVVDDSQLPKDRFSAERLKGVDSTLKIQPAELGDSAMYLCASSGHGTSGNTGELFFGEGSRLTVL.

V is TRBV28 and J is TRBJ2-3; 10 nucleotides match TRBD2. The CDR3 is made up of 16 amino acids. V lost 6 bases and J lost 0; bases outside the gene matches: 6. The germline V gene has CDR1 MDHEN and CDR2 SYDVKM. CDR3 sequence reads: CASRSGGGRSTDTQYF. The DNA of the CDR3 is TGTGCCAGCAGGAGCGGGGGGGGACGGAGCACAGATACGCAGTATTTT. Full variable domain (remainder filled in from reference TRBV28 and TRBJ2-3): DVKVTQSSRYLVKRTGEKVFLECVQDMDHENMFWYRQDPGLGLRLIYFSYDVKMKEKGDIPEGYSVSREKKERFSLILESASTNQTSMYLCASRSGGGRSTDTQYFGPGTRLTVL.

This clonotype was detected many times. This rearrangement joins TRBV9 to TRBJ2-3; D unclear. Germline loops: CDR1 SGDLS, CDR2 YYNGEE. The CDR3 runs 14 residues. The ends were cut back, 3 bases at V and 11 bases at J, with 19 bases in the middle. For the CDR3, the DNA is TGTGCCAGCAGCGGCCTCCGGCCTCACCGGTGGCAGTATTTT. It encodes CASSGLRPHRWQYF.

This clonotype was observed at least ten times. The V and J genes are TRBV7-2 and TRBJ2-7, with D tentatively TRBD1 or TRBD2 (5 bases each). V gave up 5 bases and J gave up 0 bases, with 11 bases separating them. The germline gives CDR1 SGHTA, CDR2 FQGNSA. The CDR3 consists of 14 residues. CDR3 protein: CASSASGTSYEQYF. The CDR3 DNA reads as TGTGCCAGCAGCGCGTCAGGGACCTCCTACGAGCAGTACTTC.

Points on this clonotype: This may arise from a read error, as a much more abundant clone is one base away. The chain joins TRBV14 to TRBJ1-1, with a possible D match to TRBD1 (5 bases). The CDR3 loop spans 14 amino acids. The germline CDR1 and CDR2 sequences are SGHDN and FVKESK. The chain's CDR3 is CDSSQVRLPGRTFF. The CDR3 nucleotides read TGTGACAGCAGCCAAGTCCGGCTTCCGGGACGGACCTTCTTT.

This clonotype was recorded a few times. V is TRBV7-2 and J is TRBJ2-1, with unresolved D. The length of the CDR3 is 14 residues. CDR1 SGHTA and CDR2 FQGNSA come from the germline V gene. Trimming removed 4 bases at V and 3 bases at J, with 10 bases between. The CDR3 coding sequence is TGTGCCAGCAGCTCCCCAGGCTTCTACAATGAGCAGTTCTTC. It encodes CASSSPGFYNEQFF.

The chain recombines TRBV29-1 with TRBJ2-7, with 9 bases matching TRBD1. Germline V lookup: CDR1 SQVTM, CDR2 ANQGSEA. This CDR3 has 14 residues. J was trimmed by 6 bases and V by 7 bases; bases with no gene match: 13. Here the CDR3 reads CSAGVDRGRGEQYF. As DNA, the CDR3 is TGCAGCGCCGGGGTCGACAGGGGGAGAGGCGAGCAGTACTTC.

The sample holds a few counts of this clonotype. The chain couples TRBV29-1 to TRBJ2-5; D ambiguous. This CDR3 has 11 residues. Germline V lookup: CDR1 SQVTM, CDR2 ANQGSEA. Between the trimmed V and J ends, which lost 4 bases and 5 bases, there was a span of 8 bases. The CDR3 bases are TGCAGCGTTGCCGTCGTGGAGACCCAGTACTTC. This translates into CSVAVVETQYF.